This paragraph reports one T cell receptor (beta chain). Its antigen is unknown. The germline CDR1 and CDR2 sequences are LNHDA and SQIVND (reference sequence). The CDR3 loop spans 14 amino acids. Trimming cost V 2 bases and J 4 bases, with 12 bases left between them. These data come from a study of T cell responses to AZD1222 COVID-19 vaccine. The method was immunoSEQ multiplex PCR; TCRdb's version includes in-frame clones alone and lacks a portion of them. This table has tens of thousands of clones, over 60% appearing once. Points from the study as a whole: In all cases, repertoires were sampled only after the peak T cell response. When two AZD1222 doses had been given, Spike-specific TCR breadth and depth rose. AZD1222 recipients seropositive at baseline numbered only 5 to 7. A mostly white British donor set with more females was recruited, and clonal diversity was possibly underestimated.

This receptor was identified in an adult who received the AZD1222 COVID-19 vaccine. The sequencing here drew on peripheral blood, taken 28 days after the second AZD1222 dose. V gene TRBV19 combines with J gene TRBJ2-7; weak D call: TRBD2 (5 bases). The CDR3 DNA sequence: TGTGCCAGTAGTATATCGCGAGGGATTTACGAGCAGTACTTC. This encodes CASSISRGIYEQYF.